The T cell receptor (beta chain) under discussion was sequenced for a study of siplizumab effects on memory and regulatory T cells. Study conclusions and caveats: In unstimulated cells, naive T cells appeared more diverse than memory T cells and seemed major alloresponse contributors. The authors did not confirm suppressive function in proliferating Tregs from siplizumab cultures.

In this sample, this clone turned up once. Its antigen is not known. Sequences were generated from unstimulated naive, memory, effector memory and TEMRA subsets in three donor pairs. Profiling relied on immunoSEQ multiplex PCR, and the TCRdb table lists in-frame clones only, not all of them. The sample has 55,000 to 65,000 clones, around 97% seen once. This CDR3 has 16 residues. Per germline, CDR1 SGHKS and CDR2 YYEKEE (reference sequence). Losses at the gene ends were 4 bases for V and 6 bases for J; bases not matched to a gene: 9. The sample was naive CD8+ T cells sorted from blood. The chain recombines TRBV5-5 with TRBJ2-2; 10 bases match TRBD2. This clonotype was sampled from a human donor in good health. CDR3: CASSRAGLAHSGELFF. CDR3 in DNA: TGTGCCAGCAGCCGGGCGGGACTAGCGCATTCCGGGGAGCTGTTTTTT.